This T cell receptor (beta chain) was recorded in a study of beta chain features in type 1 diabetes. Regarding the study as a whole: In these data, an HLA type influence on TCRB rearrangement remained unresolved.

Trimming cost V 4 bases and J 4 bases; bases outside gene matches: 7. This CDR3 region has 15 residues. Germline values: CDR1 SGHTS, CDR2 YDEGEE. This clone has just a few counts. Its target is not known. All of the isolated RNA was reverse transcribed, so expressed TCRB transcripts were sequenced. Profiled with immunoSEQ multiplex PCR; TCRdb holds only in-frame clones, not every one. The sample has hundreds of thousands of clones, 9.6% seen once; the top ten hold about 0.037%. The chain uses TRBV5-8 and TRBJ2-5; TRBD1 matches at 10 bases. This TCR was sampled from a woman aged 18-29 years in good health. Input material: naive CD4+ T cells from blood. CDR3 sequence reads: CASSLPGQGPETQYF. The CDR3 bases are TGTGCCAGCAGCCTTCCGGGACAGGGGCCAGAGACCCAGTACTTC.